A single sample gave rise to the 7 T cell receptor beta chains below, sequenced in a study of radiation and T cells in renal cell carcinoma. The treatment here: 15 Gy SBRT to primary tumor, nephrectomy 4 weeks later. The method was immunoSEQ multiplex PCR; TCRdb's version includes in-frame clones alone and lacks a portion of them. The sample carries approximately 18,000 clones, roughly 62% recorded once. The specimen comprised tumor tissue, sampled from a patient whose treatment included radiotherapy and nephrectomy. These receptors were collected from a woman aged 70-85 years with renal cell carcinoma.

A few counts support this clone. The genes are TRBV5-5 and TRBJ1-6; D call uncertain. The CDR3 sequence is 14 residues long. The germline V gene encodes CDR1 SGHKS and CDR2 YYEKEE (reference sequence). V gave up 0 bases and J gave up 5 bases, with 6 bases separating them. CDR3 in amino acids: CASSLGRHNSPLHF. CDR3 DNA: TGTGCCAGCAGCTTGGGGCGGCATAATTCACCCCTCCACTTT.

There are a few counts of this clone. The chain recombines TRBV6-1 with TRBJ1-2; no reliable D call. The CDR3 spans 12 residues. V dropped 8 bases and J dropped 2 bases, with 9 bases sitting between them. The germline gives CDR1 MNHNS, CDR2 SASEGT. Here the CDR3 DNA reads TGTGCCAGCCTAAATGTGAACTATGGCTACACCTTC. Translating it yields CASLNVNYGYTF.

The CDR3 sequence is CASSLGPGSPLHF. CDR3 nucleotides: TGTGCCAGCAGCTTGGGGCCAGGTTCACCCCTCCACTTT. The chain recombines TRBV7-3 with TRBJ1-6; D may be TRBD1 (5 bases). V dropped 3 bases and J dropped 9 bases, with 9 bases sitting between them. Germline V gene sequence: CDR1 SGHTA, CDR2 FQGTGA. The CDR3 is made up of 13 amino acids.

This clone is categorized as medium-sized. The chain carries TRBV28 and TRBJ2-7, with 8 bases identical to TRBD1. The CDR3 is made up of 16 amino acids. CDR1 MDHEN and CDR2 SYDVKM come from the germline V gene. J gave up 1 base and V 5 bases, and 10 bases lay outside the gene matches. CDR3 nucleotide sequence: TGTGCCAGCAGTCCCCGGACAGGGACCCTATCCTACGAGCAGTACTTC. As protein: CASSPRTGTLSYEQYF.

This clone is medium-sized within its sample. The rearrangement joins TRBV4-2 to TRBJ2-3; TRBD2 matches at 7 bases. This CDR3 has 14 amino acids. The germline V gene has CDR1 LGHNA and CDR2 YNFKEQ. After removal of 6 bases from V and 3 bases from J, the junction contained 6 bases not matched to a gene. This chain's CDR3 is CASRDRGVTDTQYF. The CDR3 DNA follows: TGTGCCAGCAGGGATCGGGGGGTGACAGATACGCAGTATTTT.

This chain links TRBV4-1 with TRBJ2-5; TRBD2 might be the D (6 bases). Germline-derived CDR1 and CDR2 are MGHRA and YSYEKL. Trimming removed 1 base from V and 2 bases from J, with 14 bases in between. The CDR3 sequence is 16 residues long. The CDR3 loop is CASSQAVGGTQETQYF. The CDR3 coding sequence is TGCGCCAGCAGCCAAGCGGTGGGGGGAACGCAAGAGACCCAGTACTTC.

The chain is built from TRBV30 and TRBJ1-2; the D is unclear. Germline loops: CDR1 GTSNPN, CDR2 SVGIG (reference sequence). V was clipped by 3 bases and J by 5 bases, with 16 bases between them. The CDR3 is made up of 14 amino acids. The CDR3 DNA reads TGTGCCTGGAGCCTTTGGGCCACGGGGTATGGCTACACCTTC. Encoded protein: CAWSLWATGYGYTF. The variable domain in full, completed from reference TRBV30 and TRBJ1-2, reads SQTIHQWPATLVQPVGSPLSLECTVEGTSNPNLYWYRQAAGRGLQLLFYSVGIGQISSEVPQNLSASRPQDRQFILSSKKLLLSDSGFYLCAWSLWATGYGYTFGSGTRLTVV.